One and the same sample provided the 13 T cell receptor beta chains below, sequenced in a study of T and B cells in COVID-19 patients. Blood genomic DNA input for TRB amplification was 250-500 ng. TRB rearrangements were amplified by multiplex PCR with BIOMED2 TRB-A/B primers. TCRdb processed the multiplex PCR reads anew with MiXCR; each CDR3 protein has one entry. The table shows 20,000 to 30,000 distinct CDR3 sequences, with 30% to 35% occurring only once. Sequencing was performed on blood. These receptor sequences come from a human donor who had recovered from COVID-19.

The rearrangement links TRBV5-4 to TRBJ1-2; D gene ambiguous. Germline V CDR1 and CDR2: SGHNT, YYREEE (reference sequence). The ends were cut back, 6 bases at V and 6 bases at J, with 15 bases in the middle. The CDR3 is 13 amino acids. This CDR3 reads CASNDQALDGYTF. The CDR3 nucleotides are TGTGCCAGCAACGATCAGGCTCTTGATGGCTACACCTTC.

The chain's CDR3 is CASSQPHLRGYEQYF. The CDR3 DNA reads TGTGCCAGCAGCCAACCCCATCTTAGGGGCTACGAGCAGTACTTC. J is TRBJ2-7 and V is TRBV11-2, with D perhaps TRBD1 (5 bases). V lost 5 bases, J lost 3 bases, and 17 bases lay in between. The CDR3 has 15 amino acids. Germline-derived CDR1 and CDR2 are SGHAT and FQNNGV.

This chain uses TRBV5-4 with TRBJ2-3, with D possibly called TRBD1 or TRBD2 (5 bases each). From germline, CDR1 is SGHNT and CDR2 YYREEE (reference sequence). This CDR3 region has 14 residues. Trimming shortened V by 0 bases and J by 5 bases, and 10 bases separated the two germline ends. The CDR3 nucleotides read TGTGCCAGCAGCTTGGACTCGAGGGGAGATACGCAGTATTTT. Protein: CASSLDSRGDTQYF.

The gene calls are TRBV5-6 and TRBJ2-5; 8 bases agree with TRBD1. V gave up 4 bases and J gave up 7 bases; unmatched junction bases: 6. The CDR3 runs to 13 residues. Germline lookup yields CDR1 SGHDT and CDR2 YYEEEE. The CDR3 sequence is CASSADRAGTQYF. CDR3 DNA sequence: TGTGCCAGCAGCGCGGACAGGGCGGGGACCCAGTACTTC.

This clonotype qualifies as medium-sized. The chain couples TRBV18 to TRBJ2-2; 8 bases fit TRBD2. The CDR3 consists of 14 residues. Germline V CDR1 and CDR2: KGHSH, LQKENI. Unmatched junction bases numbered 2, after V lost 2 bases and J lost 6 bases. CDR3 coding DNA: TGTGCCAGCTCACCAACGGGAGGGTCCGGGGAGCTGTTTTTT. Protein sequence: CASSPTGGSGELFF.

The chain carries TRBV19 and TRBJ2-3, with 13 bases aligning to TRBD2. V lost 3 bases to trimming and J lost 6 bases; unmatched junction nucleotides: 6. The germline gives CDR1 LNHDA, CDR2 SQIVND (reference sequence). This CDR3 contains 16 residues. The CDR3 nucleotides read TGTGCCAGTAGTATTACTAGCGGGGGGGCCCGGGATACGCAGTATTTT. Protein: CASSITSGGARDTQYF.

The V call is TRBV12-3 or TRBV12-4, the J call TRBJ1-1; D is unresolved. There are 13 residues in the CDR3. V lost 1 base and J lost 7, with 10 bases in between. The CDR3 spells CASSLVPGIEAFF. In DNA form, the CDR3 reads TGTGCCAGCAGTTTAGTGCCGGGGATTGAAGCTTTCTTT.

This clonotype was seen a few times. The chain uses TRBV29-1 and TRBJ1-1, with D unclear. CDR1 is SQVTM, CDR2 ANQGSEA, per germline. The CDR3 runs to 13 residues. Trimming took 7 bases from V and 0 from J, leaving 12 bases between them. In DNA, the CDR3 is TGCAGCGCCCTGGTAACCTTGAACACTGAAGCTTTCTTT. Protein product: CSALVTLNTEAFF. The entire variable domain, with the rest obtained from reference TRBV29-1 and TRBJ1-1, is as follows: SAVISQKPSRDICQRGTSLTIQCQVDSQVTMMFWYRQQPGQSLTLIATANQGSEATYESGFVIDKFPISRPNLTFSTLTVSNMSPEDSSIYLCSALVTLNTEAFFGQGTRLTVV.

The rearrangement uses TRBV5-6 and TRBJ1-5, with D unresolved. The germline CDR1 and CDR2 sequences are SGHDT and YYEEEE. This CDR3 is built from 16 residues. V was clipped by 0 bases and J by 2 bases, with 12 bases between them. CDR3 nucleotides: TGTGCCAGCAGCTTGGGCCGCGCGGCGGGCAATCAGCCCCAGCATTTT. Encoded protein: CASSLGRAAGNQPQHF.

CDR3 nucleotide sequence: TGTGCCAGCAGCTTAGTGGCTAGCGGGGGAACAAACACCGGGGAGCTGTTTTTT. Translating it yields CASSLVASGGTNTGELFF. J is TRBJ2-2 and V is TRBV11-1; TRBD2 agrees at 10 bases. Germline CDR1 is SGHAT and CDR2 is FQDESV (reference sequence). The CDR3 is 18 amino acids. Germline trimming cut 1 base from V and 2 bases from J; bases unmatched to any gene: 7.

This clonotype showed up just a few times. V usage is TRBV12-3 or TRBV12-4 and J usage is TRBJ2-7; D is unresolved. This CDR3 has 15 residues. Trimming cost V 5 bases and J 2 bases, with 16 bases left between them. The CDR3 region has the DNA TGTGCCAGCAGTATAGACGGACCCTCTACCTACGAGCAGTACTTC. Translation gives CASSIDGPSTYEQYF.

The chain uses TRBV11-1 and TRBJ1-3; a weak D match, TRBD1 (6 bases). This CDR3 region has 16 residues. The germline gives CDR1 SGHAT, CDR2 FQDESV (reference sequence). V gave up 3 bases and J gave up 0 bases, with 12 bases separating them. The CDR3 region is CASSFGQTLSGNTIYF. DNA for the CDR3: TGTGCCAGCAGCTTCGGACAGACTCTCTCTGGAAACACCATATATTTT.

This clonotype has at least ten counts. This sequence joins TRBV30 and TRBJ2-1, with 9 bases aligning to TRBD1. CDR3 length: 15 residues. Germline CDR1 and CDR2: GTSNPN and SVGIG (reference sequence). After removal of 0 bases from V and 8 bases from J, the junction contained 8 bases not matched to a gene. Written as DNA, the CDR3 is TGTGCCTGGAGTGTGGTGGGACAGGGAGGGCATGAGCAGTTCTTC. This gives the protein CAWSVVGQGGHEQFF.